The 25 T cell receptor beta chains presented below share a single source sample, sequenced in a study of beta chain features in type 1 diabetes. The whole isolated RNA underwent reverse transcription, so sequencing captured expressed TCRB transcripts. Libraries were prepared by immunoSEQ multiplex PCR; TCRdb keeps only in-frame clonotypes and omits some of them. The table shows under 50,000 clones, with around 50% occurring only once. The sequencing input was Tregs from blood. These receptors were collected from a woman in her late teens or twenties in good health.

V usage is TRBV7-2 and J usage is TRBJ1-4; TRBD1 is a possible D gene (6 bases). CDR3 size: 16 residues. V was clipped by 5 bases and J by 3 bases, with 16 bases between them. CDR1 is SGHTA and CDR2 is FQGNSA in the germline V gene. The CDR3 nucleotides read TGTGCCAGCAGCCCATTCGGGACAACGGCTAATGAAAAACTGTTTTTT. This sequence encodes CASSPFGTTANEKLFF.

There are a few counts of this clone. The chain links TRBV7-2 to TRBJ2-1; TRBD2 matches at 10 bases. This CDR3 contains 15 residues. V lost 6 bases and J lost 4; bases outside the gene matches: 6. Germline-derived CDR1 and CDR2 are SGHTA and FQGNSA. The CDR3 DNA reads TGTGCCAGCAGACCCCCACTAGCGGGATACAATGAGCAGTTCTTC. The encoded protein is CASRPPLAGYNEQFF.

This clone was recorded a few times. The rearrangement joins TRBV29-1 to TRBJ1-4; TRBD1 agrees at 10 bases. CDR1 is SQVTM and CDR2 is ANQGSEA in the germline V gene. V was pared by 5 bases and J by 7 bases, with 7 bases of the junction left unmatched. The CDR3 consists of 14 residues. The CDR3 nucleotides are TGCAGCGTTCCCCGACAGGGGGCGGGTGAAAAACTGTTTTTT. Residues: CSVPRQGAGEKLFF.

This clone has more than one count but fewer than ten. The chain has TRBV6-1 and TRBJ2-7, with 7 nucleotides matching TRBD1. With V trimmed by 2 bases and J by 9 bases, 13 bases remained unmatched. The CDR3 totals 15 residues. Germline values: CDR1 MNHNS, CDR2 SASEGT. CDR3 in amino acids: CASSESVILTGRQYF. The CDR3 DNA sequence: TGTGCCAGCAGTGAAAGCGTAATCTTGACAGGGAGGCAGTACTTC.

V gene TRBV4-1 combines with J gene TRBJ1-4, with 11 bases aligning to TRBD1. The germline gives CDR1 MGHRA, CDR2 YSYEKL. Germline trimming cut 4 bases from V and 7 bases from J; bases unmatched to any gene: 5. The CDR3 has 15 amino acids. Here the CDR3 reads CASSPPGTGGEKLFF. DNA for the CDR3: TGCGCCAGCAGCCCCCCCGGGACAGGGGGTGAAAAACTGTTTTTT.

This clone came up a few times. J is TRBJ1-1 and V is TRBV18; no firm D call. The CDR3 contains 15 residues. In germline, CDR1 is KGHSH, CDR2 LQKENI. The ends were cut back, 0 bases at V and 4 bases at J, with 12 bases in the middle. The CDR3 protein is CASSPPQTLGTEAFF. CDR3 DNA: TGTGCCAGCTCACCACCACAGACATTGGGCACTGAAGCTTTCTTT. The full variable domain, in which reference TRBV18 and TRBJ1-1 provide the parts outside the CDR3, is NAGVMQNPRHLVRRRGQEARLRCSPMKGHSHVYWYRQLPEEGLKFMVYLQKENIIDESGMPKERFSAEFPKEGPSILRIQQVVRGDSAAYFCASSPPQTLGTEAFFGQGTRLTVV.

With respect to this clone: Since the CDR3 does not end with the conserved phenylalanine or tryptophan, this likely comes from a read error. The limits of the CDR3 on the DNA are not certain, so only TCRdb's listed CDR3 is given. The rearrangement joins TRBV15 to TRBJ2-7; TRBD1, as called in the table, went unchecked against the DNA. The CDR3 is 13 amino acids long, termini counted. Germline CDR1 and CDR2: LNHNV and YYDKDF (reference sequence). CDR3 sequence: CATSSGWDRELGL.

A few counts support this clone. The rearrangement joins TRBV7-3 to TRBJ2-1; 11 bases map to TRBD2. CDR1 and CDR2 from the germline V gene are SGHTA and FQGTGA. The ends lost 4 bases at V and 6 bases at J; junction bases unmatched: 8. This CDR3 is 16 amino acids long. The CDR3 DNA follows: TGTGCCAGCAGCTCCGTCGGGACTAGCGGTAGCAATGAGCAGTTCTTC. Protein product: CASSSVGTSGSNEQFF.

DNA for the CDR3: TGTGCCAGCACAAGTAGCGGGAGATCCGAGCAGTACTTC. Protein: CASTSSGRSEQYF. The genes are TRBV28 and TRBJ2-7, with 9 bases matching TRBD2. Germline loops: CDR1 MDHEN, CDR2 SYDVKM. J was trimmed by 6 bases and V by 7 bases; bases with no gene match: 7. This CDR3 has 13 residues.

The chain combines TRBV29-1 with TRBJ2-5; D is perhaps TRBD1 (5 bases). The tail of the sequence fits TRBJ2-7 better, so the J call may be wrong. CDR1 and CDR2 (germline): SQVTM, ANQGSEA. CDR3 length: 13 amino acids. The DNA for the CDR3 is TGCAGCGTTGAAGTGCTTCAGGGTCACGAGCAGTACTTC. Its protein product is CSVEVLQGHEQYF.

This rearrangement joins TRBV6-1 to TRBJ2-4; perhaps TRBD1 as D (6 bases). V was cut by 10 bases and J by 0 bases, with 16 bases left in between. Germline-derived CDR1 and CDR2 are MNHNS and SASEGT. The CDR3 spans 15 residues. The CDR3 loop is CATGTSDLAKNIQYF. The CDR3 coding sequence is TGTGCCACCGGGACATCCGACCTAGCCAAAAACATTCAGTACTTC.

This clone was counted a few times. The chain joins TRBV27 to TRBJ2-1; 11 nucleotides agree with TRBD2. Germline CDR1 reads MNHEY; CDR2 reads SMNVEV (reference sequence). J gave up 3 bases and V 6 bases, and 4 bases lay outside the gene matches. CDR3 size: 15 residues. The CDR3 nucleotides are TGTGCCAGCAGCACTAGCGGGAGAGACTACAATGAGCAGTTCTTC. Translation: CASSTSGRDYNEQFF.

The gene calls are TRBV6-6 and TRBJ2-7; 9 nucleotides align to TRBD1. CDR3 size: 15 residues. From germline, CDR1 is MNHNY and CDR2 SVGAGI (reference sequence). The V segment lost 6 bases and the J segment 3 bases; nucleotides outside the gene matches: 9. CDR3 nucleotides: TGTGCCAGCAGGGAGGGACAGGGAAAAGACTACGAGCAGTACTTC. Encoded protein: CASREGQGKDYEQYF.

The rearrangement joins TRBV15 to TRBJ2-4; 11 bases match TRBD2. This CDR3 comprises 17 residues. Germline CDR1 and CDR2: LNHNV and YYDKDF (reference sequence). V gave up 4 bases and J gave up 8 bases; unmatched junction bases: 13. The CDR3 sequence is CATSTTIAGGPRHIQYF. The CDR3 nucleotides read TGTGCCACCAGCACCACCATAGCGGGAGGGCCTAGGCACATTCAGTACTTC.

The rearrangement links TRBV28 to TRBJ2-5, with 9 bases lining up with TRBD1. Germline assignment: CDR1 MDHEN and CDR2 SYDVKM. The length of the CDR3 is 15 residues. With 4 bases clipped from V and 6 bases from J, the junction kept 9 bases outside the gene matches. The DNA of the CDR3 is TGTGCCAGCAGTTCGCCGGGACAGGGCGTGAAGACCCAGTACTTC. Its protein is CASSSPGQGVKTQYF.

The chain couples TRBV4-1 to TRBJ1-5, with a weak D call TRBD1 (5 bases). CDR3 length: 17 residues. Germline V gene lookup returns CDR1 MGHRA and CDR2 YSYEKL. The V gene lost 1 base and the J gene lost 6 bases, with 19 bases spanning the gap. CDR3 nucleotides: TGCGCCAGCAGCCAAGTAGGCGGTACAGGCTTGGGTCAGCCCCAGCATTTT. Its translation: CASSQVGGTGLGQPQHF.

The chain recombines TRBV6-1 with TRBJ2-3; D not certain. Germline CDR1 is MNHNS and CDR2 is SASEGT. V gave up 6 bases and J gave up 0 bases, with 13 bases separating them. The CDR3 covers 15 residues. Here the CDR3 reads CASRELLTSTDTQYF. The CDR3 DNA reads as TGTGCCAGCAGAGAACTACTAACTAGCACAGATACGCAGTATTTT.

This clone was observed a handful of times. This sequence joins TRBV27 and TRBJ2-1, with 9 bases matching TRBD2. J was trimmed by 2 bases and V by 8 bases; bases with no gene match: 7. In germline, CDR1 is MNHEY, CDR2 SMNVEV (reference sequence). The CDR3 sequence is 15 residues long. The CDR3 DNA reads as TGTGCCAGCGGAACTGGCGGGGGGGCCTACAATGAGCAGTTCTTC. Translation gives CASGTGGGAYNEQFF.

The chain links TRBV5-6 to TRBJ1-1; D unclear. CDR1 is SGHDT and CDR2 is YYEEEE in the germline V gene. Trimming pared 6 bases from V and 1 base from J, leaving 16 bases between. The CDR3 consists of 15 residues. CDR3 bases: TGTGCCAGCACGACTGTCATCCATGAGAACACTGAAGCTTTCTTT. Its translation: CASTTVIHENTEAFF.

This clone has a single count. The chain couples TRBV28 to TRBJ2-7; 8 positions match TRBD1. Unmatched junction bases numbered 9, after V lost 6 bases and J lost 2 bases. Looked up from germline, CDR1 is MDHEN and CDR2 is SYDVKM. CDR3 length equals 15 residues. CDR3 sequence reads: CASSPTGGDAYEQYF. The CDR3 nucleotides are TGTGCCAGCAGCCCTACAGGGGGTGACGCCTACGAGCAGTACTTC.

This clone is medium-sized (0.01 to 0.1%) in the sample. CDR3 nucleotide sequence: TGTGCCAGTAACGACAGGTACCAAGAGACCCAGTACTTC. Protein: CASNDRYQETQYF. The V call is TRBV19, the J call TRBJ2-5; perhaps TRBD1 as D (6 bases). The V gene lost 7 bases and the J gene lost 0 bases, with 9 bases spanning the gap. Germline CDR1 LNHDA, CDR2 SQIVND (reference sequence). CDR3 size: 13 residues.

The rearrangement joins TRBV11-2 to TRBJ2-5, with a weak D call TRBD1 (5 bases). The CDR3 is 13 amino acids. The V end lost 4 bases, the J end lost 4 bases, and 10 bases lay between the germline ends. From germline, CDR1 is SGHAT and CDR2 FQNNGV. CDR3 protein: CASSYRRGETQYF. CDR3 DNA: TGTGCCAGCAGCTACAGGCGCGGAGAGACCCAGTACTTC.

J is TRBJ2-2 and V is TRBV14; the match to TRBD1 covers 7 bases. V was clipped by 4 bases and J by 2 bases; unmatched bases: 10. CDR3 length equals 17 residues. Germline assignment: CDR1 SGHDN and CDR2 FVKESK. CDR3 sequence reads: CASSLLGGRPNTGELFF. Written as DNA, the CDR3 is TGTGCCAGCAGCCTTTTAGGGGGCAGGCCAAACACCGGGGAGCTGTTTTTT.

A few counts support this clone. The V and J genes are TRBV6-5 and TRBJ2-1; TRBD2 matches 12 bases. The J segment lost 9 bases and the V segment lost 5 bases, leaving 8 bases of the junction unmatched. Germline V CDR1 and CDR2: MNHEY, SVGAGI. This CDR3 is 15 amino acids long. The CDR3 protein is CASSLAGGPQSEQFF. The CDR3 nucleotides read TGTGCCAGCAGTCTAGCGGGAGGGCCTCAGTCTGAGCAGTTCTTC.

This clone was recorded a few times. This chain connects TRBV6-5 to TRBJ1-2; D is undetermined. The CDR3 has 14 amino acids. The germline V gene encodes CDR1 MNHEY and CDR2 SVGAGI. V lost 5 bases and J 0 bases, leaving 10 bases between the germline ends. The CDR3 DNA sequence: TGTGCCAGCAGTGTACTAGGAACTAACTATGGCTACACCTTC. The encoded protein is CASSVLGTNYGYTF.